This TCR beta chain originates from a study of a mutant IDH1 vaccine in newly diagnosed glioma (dated by TCRdb to about 2021). Notes on the research overall: The roughly 30 treated patients were around 60% male and around 40% female, with a mean age of 40.4 years. Before enrollment, patients had received standard therapy of radiotherapy alone, temozolomide alone, or radiochemotherapy with temozolomide; most received the combination. For exploratory analyses, longitudinal TCRB deep sequencing was carried out in some 25 treated patients wherever samples were available. Peripheral blood was drawn at six visits: V03 (baseline), V05, V07, V10, V12 and V13.

Libraries were made using the immunoSEQ multiplex PCR assay. The hsTCRB Kit was used according to the manufacturer's protocol to amplify rearranged TCR beta chain sequences. TCRB libraries were sequenced on an Illumina MiSeq. The original methods were these. The proprietary platform of the kit vendor was used for demultiplexing, trimming and gene mapping. TCRdb provides this immuneACCESS table in a form limited to in-frame rearrangements. Some clones are lacking; in checked studies, under half of them reflect an unresolved V gene, and why the rest are absent is not known. Clone size and the V and J calls come from that table; the DNA yielded D and trimming. The sample data list around 92,000 clones, and approximately 90% of these were observed just once. The ten largest clones capture roughly 0.61% of the sample. Including cysteine and phenylalanine, the CDR3 has 13 amino acids. Only the CDR3 DNA stays, 39 bases, in frame from base 1. Sequences SNHLY (CDR1) and FYNNEI (CDR2) are obtained from the germline V gene. The junction carries 7 bases between V and J, which are trimmed by 4 bases and 2 bases respectively.

Details on this clone: No antigen is known for it. No qualities accompany the bases; no much larger clone lies one base away.

What the authors observed across the whole study: The authors noted that analyses of patient blood samples could not be reproduced because of sample limitations. Selection of PBMC samples for TCRB deep sequencing was based on availability. Across multiple MHC alleles, vaccine-induced immune responses were seen in 90% to 95% of patients. Changes in the top peripheral T cell clonotypes picked up by TCRB sequencing did not appear to be linked to pseudoprogression.

Read against the paper, the sample's time point label means: baseline, week 1 (first vaccination visit). Taken with the paper, the label for treatment or condition translates to: pre-vaccination baseline after standard-of-care therapy. All donors had newly diagnosed IDH1-mutant astrocytomas of WHO grade 3 or 4 that showed loss of nuclear ATRX. The samples were drawn from NOA16, a multicentre, single-arm, open-label phase I trial in Germany that tested a mutant IDH1 peptide vaccine in humans for the first time. For immunogenicity testing, the blood drawn at visit V03 was used as the baseline sample. The DNeasy Blood and Tissue Kit was used to extract genomic DNA from EDTA blood for TCRB sequencing.

The chain is encoded by TRBV2 joined to TRBJ2-3, with the D gene call left open. This sequence originates from a woman aged 50 to 60 with glioma. The sample in question was PBMCs, obtained from a glioma patient treated with radiotherapy, temozolomide or both. CDR3 reads: CASSGPFTDTQYF. The DNA sequence follows: TGTGCCAGCAGTGGGCCCTTCACAGATACGCAGTATTTT.